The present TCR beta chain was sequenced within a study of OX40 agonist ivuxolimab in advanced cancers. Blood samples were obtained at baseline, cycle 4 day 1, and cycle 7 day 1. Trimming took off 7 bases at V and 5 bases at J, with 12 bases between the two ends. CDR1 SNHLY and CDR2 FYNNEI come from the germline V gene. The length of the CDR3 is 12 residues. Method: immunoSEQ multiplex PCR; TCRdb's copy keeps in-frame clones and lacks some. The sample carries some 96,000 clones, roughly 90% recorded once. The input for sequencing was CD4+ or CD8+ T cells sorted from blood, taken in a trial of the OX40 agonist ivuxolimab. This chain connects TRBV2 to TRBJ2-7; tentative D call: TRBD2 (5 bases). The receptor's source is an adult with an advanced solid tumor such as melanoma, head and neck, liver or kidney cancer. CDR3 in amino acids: CASNAGFHEQYF. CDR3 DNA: TGTGCCAGCAATGCGGGCTTCCACGAGCAGTACTTC.